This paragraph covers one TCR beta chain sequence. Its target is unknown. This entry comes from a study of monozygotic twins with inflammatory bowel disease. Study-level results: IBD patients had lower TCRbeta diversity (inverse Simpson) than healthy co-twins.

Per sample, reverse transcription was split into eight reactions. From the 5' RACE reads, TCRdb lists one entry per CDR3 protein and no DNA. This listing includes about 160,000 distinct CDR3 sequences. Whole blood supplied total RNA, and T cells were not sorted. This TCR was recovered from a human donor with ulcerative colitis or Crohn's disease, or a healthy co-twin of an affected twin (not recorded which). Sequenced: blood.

CDR3 sequence: CASSRTTGELFF. The chain couples TRBV7-3 to TRBJ2-2. Germline CDR1 and CDR2: SGHTA and FQGTGA. This CDR3 spans 12 amino acids.